Following are 25 T cell receptor beta chains from one sample sequenced in a study of shared clonotypes between healthy human individuals. Sequencing used immunoSEQ multiplex PCR; TCRdb keeps in-frame clones, though not all of them. Of 550,000 to 650,000 clones detected, about 95% appear once; the ten largest clones hold about 0.11%. CD8 cells regarded as naive lacked CD45RO, were positively chosen for CCR7, and omitted terminally differentiated effector memory CD45RA+ cells. Sequencing was done on a sample of naive CD8+ T cells sorted from blood. The origin of the receptors is a woman in her thirties in good health.

The gene calls are TRBV30 and TRBJ2-5; D unresolved. CDR3 size: 13 residues. The V gene's germline CDR1 is GTSNPN and CDR2 SVGIG (reference sequence). V was pared by 0 bases and J by 4 bases, with 9 bases between. CDR3 bases: TGTGCCTGGAGTGTGTTTCGGGCAGAGACCCAGTACTTC. It is translated as CAWSVFRAETQYF.

The rearrangement uses TRBV28 and TRBJ1-1; D perhaps matches TRBD1 (6 bases). There are 18 residues in the CDR3. CDR1 and CDR2 from the germline V gene are MDHEN and SYDVKM. V lost 3 bases to trimming and J lost 1 base, with 21 bases between them. The chain's CDR3 is CASSFYGVTGTSNTEAFF. CDR3 nucleotide sequence: TGTGCCAGCAGTTTTTACGGGGTGACCGGGACATCGAACACTGAAGCTTTCTTT.

The V call is TRBV7-8, the J call TRBJ1-5; D ambiguous. The CDR3 contains 14 residues. The germline V gene encodes CDR1 SGHVS and CDR2 FQNEAQ. The ends were cut back, 5 bases at V and 11 bases at J, with 19 bases in the middle. CDR3 bases: TGTGCCAGCAGCCCAGAAGGACCCACGGGGTCCCAGCATTTT. Translating it yields CASSPEGPTGSQHF.

CDR3 nucleotide sequence: TGTGCCATCAGCGAATGGGGGCGGGAGACCCAGTACTTC. Its protein product is CAISEWGRETQYF. The rearrangement joins TRBV10-3 to TRBJ2-5, with D possibly TRBD1 on 6 matching bases. The germline CDR1 and CDR2 sequences are ENHRY and SYGVKD. Trimming stripped 6 bases from V and 5 bases from J, with 13 bases between. The CDR3 is 13 amino acids.

The gene calls are TRBV7-9 and TRBJ2-7; D might be TRBD1 (6 bases). This CDR3 is built from 14 residues. The germline CDR1 and CDR2 sequences are SEHNR and FQNEAQ (reference sequence). Trimming left V 1 base short and J 2 bases short, with 9 bases between. The DNA of the CDR3 is TGTGCCAGCAGCTTAGAGCCAGGGGCCTACGAGCAGTACTTC. This translates into CASSLEPGAYEQYF.

V usage is TRBV5-6 and J usage is TRBJ2-1; weak D call: TRBD2 (5 bases). The germline gives CDR1 SGHDT, CDR2 YYEEEE. V was cut by 0 bases and J by 4 bases, with 8 bases left in between. CDR3 length equals 14 residues. CDR3 amino acids: CASSLVGDYNEQFF. In DNA, the CDR3 is TGTGCCAGCAGCTTGGTGGGAGATTACAATGAGCAGTTCTTC.

The chain is built from TRBV4-1 and TRBJ2-1; unclear D gene. The CDR3 sequence is 16 residues long. Germline CDR1 is MGHRA and CDR2 is YSYEKL. Trimming took off 6 bases at V and 0 bases at J, with 15 bases between the two ends. CDR3 region: CASRTSPGSSYNEQFF. CDR3 coding DNA: TGCGCCAGCAGGACCTCCCCTGGAAGCTCCTACAATGAGCAGTTCTTC.

The rearrangement joins TRBV4-1 to TRBJ2-1; D ambiguous. The germline V gene encodes CDR1 MGHRA and CDR2 YSYEKL. The V end lost 1 base, the J end lost 3 bases, and 10 bases lay between the germline ends. The CDR3 is 15 residues long. This CDR3 reads CASSQANSHYNEQFF. The DNA for the CDR3 is TGCGCCAGCAGCCAAGCGAACAGCCACTACAATGAGCAGTTCTTC.

The V call is TRBV6-1, the J call TRBJ1-2, with a possible D match to TRBD1 (5 bases). Between the trimmed V and J ends, which lost 7 bases and 2 bases, there was a span of 11 bases. Germline V gives CDR1 MNHNS, CDR2 SASEGT. This CDR3 is 13 amino acids long. This CDR3 is CASIFEGNYGYTF. In DNA form, the CDR3 reads TGTGCCAGCATATTCGAGGGGAACTATGGCTACACCTTC.

The chain is built from TRBV5-4 and TRBJ1-1, with D possibly TRBD1 on 5 matching bases. The CDR3 extends over 13 amino acids. The V gene's germline CDR1 is SGHNT and CDR2 YYREEE (reference sequence). V dropped 2 bases and J dropped 6 bases, with 11 bases sitting between them. CDR3 bases: TGTGCCAGCAGCTTCAACGGGGGGTCTGAAGCTTTCTTT. This codes for CASSFNGGSEAFF.

This chain joins TRBV2 and TRBJ1-1; D gene uncertain. The CDR3 contains 13 residues. Per the germline V gene, CDR1 is SNHLY and CDR2 is FYNNEI. V was trimmed by 2 bases and J by 6 bases, leaving 10 bases between them. Here the CDR3 DNA reads TGTGCCAGCAGTGAACTGCTGTCCCCTGAAGCTTTCTTT. Protein product: CASSELLSPEAFF.

The chain couples TRBV7-9 to TRBJ2-2; 11 bases map to TRBD2. The CDR3 extends over 17 amino acids. Per germline, CDR1 SEHNR and CDR2 FQNEAQ (reference sequence). The V segment lost 4 bases and the J segment 0 bases; nucleotides outside the gene matches: 4. This CDR3 is CASSSPTSGTNTGELFF. In DNA, the CDR3 is TGTGCCAGCAGCTCGCCGACTAGCGGGACGAACACCGGGGAGCTGTTTTTT.

This clone was counted a single time. Other nucleotide sequences in the sample specify the same CDR3. As DNA, the CDR3 is TGTGCCAGCAGTTTACGGTTAAACACAGATACGCAGTATTTT. It yields the protein CASSLRLNTDTQYF. The V call is TRBV27, the J call TRBJ2-3; D unresolved. The CDR3 runs to 14 residues. CDR1 and CDR2 from the germline V gene are MNHEY and SMNVEV (reference sequence). V gave up 2 bases and J gave up 2 bases, with 8 bases separating them.

The gene calls are TRBV7-9 and TRBJ2-1; D unresolved. CDR1 SEHNR and CDR2 FQNEAQ come from the germline V gene (reference sequence). The length of the CDR3 is 12 residues. Trimming removed 3 bases at V and 10 bases at J, with 10 bases between. The CDR3 loop is CASSLGEPEQFF. The CDR3 coding sequence is TGTGCCAGCAGCTTGGGCGAACCCGAGCAGTTCTTC.

The V and J genes are TRBV6-5 and TRBJ1-3, with a possible D match to TRBD1 (5 bases). V was cut by 10 bases and J by 9 bases, with 22 bases left in between. The CDR3 has 14 residues. Germline V gene data show CDR1 as MNHEY and CDR2 as SVGAGI. CDR3 bases: TGTGCCACAGCGGGGCAACAACCACGGGGCACCATATATTTT. Protein: CATAGQQPRGTIYF.

V and J are TRBV13 and TRBJ2-7, with 7 bases that match TRBD2. Germline V gene data show CDR1 as PRHDT and CDR2 as FYEKMQ (reference sequence). With V trimmed by 8 bases and J by 1 base, 5 bases remained unmatched. CDR3 length: 13 amino acids. CDR3 nucleotide sequence: TGTGCCAGCGGCGACGGGGGGTCCTACGAGCAGTACTTC. Encoded protein: CASGDGGSYEQYF.

This CDR3 is CASRNSGTGGVLGGYTF. DNA of the CDR3: TGTGCCAGCAGGAATTCCGGGACAGGGGGCGTATTGGGTGGCTACACCTTC. The chain employs TRBV25-1 and TRBJ1-2, with 12 bases lining up with TRBD1. The germline V gene has CDR1 MGHDK and CDR2 SYGVNS. V lost 6 bases, J lost 7 bases, and 15 bases stayed unmatched. This CDR3 spans 17 amino acids.

J is TRBJ2-7 and V is TRBV4-1, with D possibly TRBD2 on 5 matching bases. The CDR3 runs to 14 residues. Germline V gene lookup returns CDR1 MGHRA and CDR2 YSYEKL. V was shortened by 2 bases and J by 3 bases, with 11 bases between the two germline ends. The CDR3 region is CASSQQSGNYEQYF. CDR3 sequence (DNA): TGCGCCAGCAGCCAACAGAGCGGAAACTACGAGCAGTACTTC.

About this clone: The sample contains more than one DNA sequence encoding this CDR3. CDR3 amino acids: CASSPGASYGYTF. CDR3 sequence (DNA): TGTGCCAGTAGTCCCGGGGCCAGCTATGGCTACACCTTC. The V gene is TRBV19, the J gene TRBJ1-2; D possibly corresponds to TRBD1 (5 bases). Trimming took off 5 bases at V and 4 bases at J, with 11 bases between the two ends. The CDR3 runs to 13 residues. CDR1 LNHDA and CDR2 SQIVND come from the germline V gene (reference sequence).

The chain joins TRBV5-8 to TRBJ2-7; D could derive from TRBD1 or TRBD2 (5 bases each). V lost 0 bases and J 3 bases, leaving 10 bases between the germline ends. Germline V gene lookup returns CDR1 SGHTS and CDR2 YDEGEE. The CDR3 consists of 14 residues. Here the CDR3 DNA reads TGTGCCAGCAGCTTGGTATGGGGGAGCTACGAGCAGTACTTC. Translation: CASSLVWGSYEQYF.

V usage is TRBV11-2 and J usage is TRBJ2-1; D is ambiguous. The ends were cut back, 5 bases at V and 0 bases at J, with 11 bases in the middle. The CDR3 length is 15 residues. Per germline, CDR1 SGHAT and CDR2 FQNNGV. The CDR3 spells CASSQQSSSYNEQFF. The CDR3 DNA sequence: TGTGCCAGCAGCCAACAGAGTAGCTCCTACAATGAGCAGTTCTTC.

In this sample, this clone turned up once. V and J are TRBV4-1 and TRBJ2-1, with 7 bases that match TRBD2. Germline V CDR1 and CDR2: MGHRA, YSYEKL. The CDR3 contains 16 residues. V shed 5 bases, J shed 1 base, and the junction held 8 bases outside the gene matches. CDR3 bases: TGCGCCAGCAGCTATAGCGGGCCGCGATCCTACAATGAGCAGTTCTTC. Residues: CASSYSGPRSYNEQFF.

The gene calls are TRBV5-1 and TRBJ2-7; 10 bases are shared with TRBD2. Germline V lookup: CDR1 SGHRS, CDR2 YFSETQ. With V trimmed by 4 bases and J by 3 bases, 4 bases remained unmatched. The CDR3 runs 14 residues. In DNA, the CDR3 is TGCGCCAGCAGCCTGTGGACTAGCGGCTACGAGCAGTACTTC. This codes for CASSLWTSGYEQYF.

The V call is TRBV19, the J call TRBJ2-3; 8 nucleotides agree with TRBD2. In germline, CDR1 is LNHDA, CDR2 SQIVND (reference sequence). CDR3 length: 16 residues. V shed 4 bases, J shed 0 bases, and the junction held 6 bases outside the gene matches. CDR3 sequence (DNA): TGTGCCAGTAGTACACCTAGCGGGTCTAGCACAGATACGCAGTATTTT. Amino acids: CASSTPSGSSTDTQYF.

The chain is built from TRBV21-1 and TRBJ2-5; the table's D call, TRBD1, has no DNA check behind it. The J call is uncertain, as TRBJ2-7 better fits the DNA end. TRBV21-1 is an annotated pseudogene. The CDR3 consists of 14 residues. CDR3 residues: CASSKPGQEYEQYF. The DNA of the CDR3 is TGTGCCAGCAGCAAACCGGGACAGGAATACGAGCAGTACTTC.